These T cell receptor beta chains were read from a single sample in a study of graft-versus-host responses after intestinal transplantation. Generated by immunoSEQ multiplex PCR, the TCRdb table keeps only in-frame clones and is missing some. The sample comprises tens of thousands of clones, about 94% of which are singletons, and 0.15% to 0.2% rests with the top ten. No antigen has been identified for these receptors. Material: unstimulated CD4+ T cells sorted from spleen or lymph node cells, obtained before transplant. The receptor set was obtained from a human donor who was the organ donor for an intestinal transplant. The CDR3 runs from the conserved cysteine through the conserved F or W. A D gene is named only where the DNA matches it firmly. Clone size is stated in some rows and not others, as once, few, many or a class when expanded.

J gene,V gene,D gene,clone size,CDR3 DNA,CDR3 protein
TRBJ2-3,TRBV25-1,TRBD2,.,TGTGCCAGCAGCCGACTAGCGGGGGACACAGATACGCAGTATTTT,CASSRLAGDTDTQYF
TRBJ2-6,TRBV4-3,.,.,TGCGCCAGCAGCCACCCGCGCTCTGGGGCCAACGTCCTGACTTTC,CASSHPRSGANVLTF
TRBJ1-2,TRBV7-9,TRBD1,.,TGTGCCAGCAGCGAGCGACAGGGGGGGAGGTATGGCTACACCTTC,CASSERQGGRYGYTF
TRBJ2-3,TRBV9,TRBD1,once,TGTGCCAGCAGCGTGACAGGGTTTCGAGGCCCAGATACGCAGTATTTT,CASSVTGFRGPDTQYF
TRBJ1-1,TRBV5-1,.,.,TGCGCCAGCAGCTTGGAGGGGGGGCGCGTCAAAGCTTTCTTT,CASSLEGGRVKAFF
TRBJ1-4,TRBV6-5,.,.,TGTGCCAGCAGTTACTCGTATAATGAAAAACTGTTTTTT,CASSYSYNEKLFF
TRBJ2-3,TRBV5-6,.,few,TGTGCCAGCAGCCCGGGCCGCGGAACGGGGGCAGATACGCAGTATTTT,CASSPGRGTGADTQYF
TRBJ2-3,TRBV6-5,.,.,TGTGCCAGCAGCAAAACAGGGGAGGATACCTATACGCAGTATTTT,CASSKTGEDTYTQYF
TRBJ1-1,TRBV6-1,.,.,TGTGCCACCTTTAGGGGCACTGAAGCTTTCTTT,CATFRGTEAFF
TRBJ1-1,TRBV10-3,TRBD1,.,TGTGCCATCAGGGATCCGAGGGACAGGAGTGAAGCTTTCTTT,CAIRDPRDRSEAFF
TRBJ1-6,TRBV6-4,.,.,TGTGCCAGCAGTGATAGGGAGGGTTCACCCCTCCACTTT,CASSDREGSPLHF
TRBJ2-5,TRBV5-1,.,.,TGCGCCAGCAGCTTTCCGGTGGGGACCCAAGAGACCCAGTACTTC,CASSFPVGTQETQYF
TRBJ2-2,TRBV18,TRBD2,.,TGTGCCAGCTCACCACCAGGAGGGAGGGACACCGGGGAGCTGTTTTTT,CASSPPGGRDTGELFF
TRBJ2-7,TRBV28,.,.,TGTGCCAGCAGTTCCCCGGGGGGCCAACGGACCTACGAGCAGTACTTC,CASSSPGGQRTYEQYF
TRBJ1-6,TRBV6-5,TRBD1,.,TGTGCCAGCAGTTCATTAGGACAGGGGAGTTCACCCCTCCACTTT,CASSSLGQGSSPLHF
TRBJ2-3,TRBV13,TRBD2,.,TGTGCCAGCAGCCGGGTCCTTAGCGGGGGGGTAAGAGCAGATACGCAGTATTTT,CASSRVLSGGVRADTQYF
TRBJ2-7,TRBV27,.,once,TGTGCCAGCAGTTCCCTGGACAGCTCCTACGAGCAGTACTTC,CASSSLDSSYEQYF
TRBJ1-1,TRBV9,.,once,TGTGCCAGCAGCCCTCGAACAGTAAACACTGAAGCTTTCTTT,CASSPRTVNTEAFF
TRBJ1-3,TRBV5-6,.,.,TGTGCCAGCAGCCAGCAGGGCTCCTCTGGAAACACCATATATTTT,CASSQQGSSGNTIYF
TRBJ1-4,TRBV28,TRBD1,.,TGTGCCAGCAGTCCGCCCAGGGGGCGCGATGAAAAACTGTTTTTT,CASSPPRGRDEKLFF
TRBJ1-3,TRBV7-9,.,.,TGTGCCAGCAGCGGCGAGAAAGCCTTTAGCTCTGGAAACACCATATATTTT,CASSGEKAFSSGNTIYF
TRBJ2-3,TRBV6-1,.,.,TGTGCCAGCAGTGAACGCCAGGGACAAAAAAACACAGATACGCAGTATTTT,CASSERQGQKNTDTQYF
TRBJ1-4,TRBV6-1,.,few,TGTGCCAGCAGTGATCGAACAGGGTATGAAAAACTGTTTTTT,CASSDRTGYEKLFF
TRBJ2-1,TRBV19,TRBD1,.,TGTGCCAGTATCCCAAACAGGGGGCGAATCGATGAGCAGTTCTTC,CASIPNRGRIDEQFF
TRBJ1-2,TRBV6-1,.,.,TGTGCCAGCAGTCAAACATATGGCGTCGCCACCTTC,CASSQTYGVATF
TRBJ1-4,TRBV4-3,.,.,TGCGCCAGCAGCCAAGATGGGGCCGGGGGGTCGAATGAAAAACTGTTTTTT,CASSQDGAGGSNEKLFF
TRBJ1-5,TRBV7-8,.,.,TGTGCCAGCAGCTTAGCTGTCAGGGAAGGGAATCAGCCCCAGCATTTT,CASSLAVREGNQPQHF
TRBJ1-1,TRBV28,TRBD1,.,TGTGCCAGCAGTCGGGACAGGGGCTACACTGAAGCTTTCTTT,CASSRDRGYTEAFF
TRBJ2-5,TRBV5-5,.,.,TGTGCCAGCAGCTTGTTTTCCCAAGAGACCCAGTACTTC,CASSLFSQETQYF
TRBJ1-4,TRBV27,TRBD1,.,TGTGCCAGCAGTTCCCGGGACAGGGCCTATTCTAATGAAAAACTGTTTTTT,CASSSRDRAYSNEKLFF
TRBJ2-1,TRBV5-4,.,.,TGTGCCAGCAGCTTAGGGGAAAACAATGAGCAGTTCTTC,CASSLGENNEQFF
TRBJ1-5,TRBV18,.,.,TGTGCCAGCTCATCAAGCCGCACGGAACAGCCCCAGCATTTT,CASSSSRTEQPQHF
TRBJ1-4,TRBV5-4,.,.,TGTGCCAGCAGCTTGAATGCGGGGAAGGAAAAACTGTTTTTT,CASSLNAGKEKLFF
TRBJ2-3,TRBV7-7,TRBD2,.,TGTGCCAGCAGCCGTAGCGGGGGGGCACCAGATACGCAGTATTTT,CASSRSGGAPDTQYF
TRBJ2-1,TRBV19,.,.,TGTGCCAGTGGACGGGACTCCTCCTACAATGAGCAGTTCTTC,CASGRDSSYNEQFF